These 21 T cell receptor beta chains were all obtained from the same sample, sequenced in a study of blood T cell repertoires in COVID-19. This table comes from immunoSEQ multiplex PCR, and its TCRdb copy is limited to in-frame clones, with some not included. This sample carries 70,000 to 100,000 clones, nearly 90% of them seen once, and the ten largest clones take around 4%. Specimen: peripheral blood. The receptors derive from a woman of 80 years or more with active or convalescent COVID-19.

V and J are TRBV21-1 and TRBJ1-4; the table assigns TRBD1, which was not confirmed against the DNA. TRBV21-1 is recorded as a pseudogene. The CDR3 totals 13 residues. This CDR3 is CASSKIRGLKLFF. Here the CDR3 DNA reads TGTGCCAGCAGCAAAATAAGGGGCTTAAAACTGTTTTTT.

The V call is TRBV5-8, the J call TRBJ1-1, with D unclear. The V end lost 1 base, the J end lost 4 bases, and 14 bases lay between the germline ends. Germline V gene lookup returns CDR1 SGHTS and CDR2 YDEGEE. This CDR3 contains 15 residues. Written as DNA, the CDR3 is TGTGCCAGCAGCTTGCCATTCTCTTCGGGCACTGAAGCTTTCTTT. Protein sequence: CASSLPFSSGTEAFF.

The chain carries TRBV11-3 and TRBJ2-2, with a tentative D call TRBD2 (5 bases). The CDR3 spans 13 residues. CDR1 is SGHNT, CDR2 YENEEA, per germline. The germline V and J ends were trimmed by 5 bases and 8 bases, with 12 bases remaining between them. The CDR3 protein is CASSPDPGGELFF. CDR3 DNA: TGTGCCAGCAGCCCAGACCCGGGAGGGGAGCTGTTTTTT.

This clone has just a few counts. This chain uses TRBV6-2 or TRBV6-3 with TRBJ2-7; 14 bases fit TRBD2. Per the germline V gene, CDR1 is MNHEY and CDR2 is SVGEGT. The CDR3 covers 19 residues. Unmatched junction bases numbered 17, after V lost 6 bases and J lost 4 bases. The CDR3 sequence: CASSSKTGGTSGSIYEQYF. The DNA of the CDR3 is TGTGCCAGCAGCTCAAAAACTGGAGGGACTAGCGGGAGTATTTACGAGCAGTACTTC.

The V call is TRBV5-4, the J call TRBJ1-6; 9 nucleotides agree with TRBD1. The V gene's germline CDR1 is SGHNT and CDR2 YYREEE (reference sequence). This CDR3 has 15 residues. Unmatched junction bases numbered 9, after V lost 4 bases and J lost 10 bases. This CDR3 reads CASSPRQGEGSPLHF. The CDR3 bases are TGTGCCAGCAGCCCTAGACAGGGGGAGGGATCACCCCTCCACTTT.

The chain combines TRBV3-1 (or the pseudogene TRBV3-2) with TRBJ2-5; 9 bases are shared with TRBD2. From germline, CDR1 is LGHDT and CDR2 YNNKEL (reference sequence). CDR3 length equals 14 residues. V lost 4 bases and J lost 2; bases outside the gene matches: 2. The CDR3 DNA is TGTGCCAGCAGCCGACTAGCGGAGCAAGAGACCCAGTACTTC. Translated: CASSRLAEQETQYF.

CDR3 region: CASSQFGTNTGELFF. The CDR3, as DNA: TGTGCCAGCAGCCAATTCGGGACGAACACCGGGGAGCTGTTTTTT. The chain joins TRBV3-1 (or the pseudogene TRBV3-2) to TRBJ2-2; possible D gene TRBD2, 5 bases. V dropped 2 bases and J dropped 0 bases, with 7 bases sitting between them. From germline, CDR1 is LGHDT and CDR2 YNNKEL (reference sequence). This CDR3 has 15 amino acids.

Only one count was recorded for this clone. The chain recombines TRBV11-2 with TRBJ2-5; 15 nucleotides align to TRBD2. Losses at the gene ends were 1 base for V and 4 bases for J; bases not matched to a gene: 7. Germline assignment: CDR1 SGHAT and CDR2 FQNNGV. CDR3 length equals 18 residues. The CDR3 bases are TGTGCCAGCAGCTTAGTGGGACTAGCGGGAGGAGGGGGAGAGACCCAGTACTTC. This translates into CASSLVGLAGGGGETQYF.

The rearrangement links TRBV27 to TRBJ2-2; the match to TRBD1 covers 10 bases. The CDR3 consists of 15 residues. Germline values: CDR1 MNHEY, CDR2 SMNVEV (reference sequence). Trimming at V came to 4 bases and at J to 5 bases, leaving 4 bases not matched to a gene. CDR3 nucleotides: TGTGCCAGCAGTTCCTGGGACAGGGGAACCGGGGAGCTGTTTTTT. Its protein is CASSSWDRGTGELFF.

In this sample, this clone turned up once. This sequence joins TRBV2 and TRBJ2-3; D gene uncertain. V shed 6 bases and J shed 5 bases, with 9 bases lying between them. The CDR3 spans 12 residues. Germline-derived CDR1 and CDR2 are SNHLY and FYNNEI. This CDR3 is CASSNTKDTQYF. The CDR3 DNA sequence: TGTGCCAGCAGCAACACAAAAGATACGCAGTATTTT.

This chain links TRBV28 with TRBJ1-5, with 9 bases that match TRBD1. Germline CDR1 reads MDHEN; CDR2 reads SYDVKM. The length of the CDR3 is 14 residues. With 10 bases clipped from V and 7 bases from J, the junction kept 11 bases outside the gene matches. The CDR3 nucleotides read TGTGCCAACATTACCGGGACAGGGAGACAGCCCCAGCATTTT. Translation: CANITGTGRQPQHF.

The chain couples TRBV7-2 to TRBJ2-7, with 14 bases fitting TRBD2. The trim removed 4 bases at V and 3 bases at J, leaving 5 bases unmatched. Germline V gene sequence: CDR1 SGHTA, CDR2 FQGNSA. This CDR3 contains 16 residues. The CDR3 nucleotides read TGTGCCAGCAGCTCTGAGGGGACTAGCGGGAGCTACGAGCAGTACTTC. Its translation is CASSSEGTSGSYEQYF.

The chain links TRBV28 to TRBJ1-4, with TRBD1 matching 8 bases. The CDR3 is 14 amino acids. Trimming cost V 3 bases and J 8 bases; bases outside gene matches: 5. In germline, CDR1 is MDHEN, CDR2 SYDVKM. The CDR3 DNA sequence: TGTGCCAGCAGTTTCGGGACAGGTGGAGAAAAACTGTTTTTT. Translated, it gives CASSFGTGGEKLFF.

This chain joins TRBV6-2 or TRBV6-3 and TRBJ1-2; D gene ambiguous. Trimming shortened V by 6 bases and J by 8 bases, and 16 bases separated the two germline ends. CDR1 is MNHEY and CDR2 is SVGEGT in the germline V gene. The CDR3 is made up of 13 amino acids. The CDR3 spells CASSRPAVSGYTF. DNA for the CDR3: TGTGCCAGCAGCCGTCCCGCGGTAAGCGGCTACACCTTC.

V gene TRBV28 combines with J gene TRBJ2-7, with TRBD1 matching 9 bases. With 6 bases clipped from V and 6 bases from J, the junction kept 12 bases outside the gene matches. Germline-derived CDR1 and CDR2 are MDHEN and SYDVKM. The CDR3 contains 15 residues. The CDR3: CASRPRTGAPGEQYF. The CDR3 DNA sequence: TGTGCCAGCAGACCTAGGACAGGGGCACCGGGCGAGCAGTACTTC.

The genes are TRBV6-5 and TRBJ1-1; D gene uncertain. V was pared by 0 bases and J by 1 base, with 6 bases between. The length of the CDR3 is 14 residues. CDR1 and CDR2 from the germline V gene are MNHEY and SVGAGI. This chain's CDR3 is CASSYSRQNTEAFF. The CDR3 DNA follows: TGTGCCAGCAGTTACTCGAGACAGAACACTGAAGCTTTCTTT.

The V gene is TRBV19, the J gene TRBJ1-2, with D possibly being TRBD1 (6 bases). Germline V lookup: CDR1 LNHDA, CDR2 SQIVND (reference sequence). The V end lost 5 bases, the J end lost 8 bases, and 15 bases lay between the germline ends. The CDR3 has 13 residues. CDR3 coding DNA: TGTGCCAGTAGTTGGGGACATCCGGACGGCTACACCTTC. It codes for CASSWGHPDGYTF.

V is TRBV27 and J is TRBJ2-6; the D is unclear. V was clipped by 6 bases and J by 2 bases, with 14 bases between them. The CDR3 extends over 16 amino acids. Germline V gene sequence: CDR1 MNHEY, CDR2 SMNVEV (reference sequence). This CDR3 is CASSPAEAPGANVLTF. DNA for the CDR3: TGTGCCAGCAGCCCTGCTGAGGCGCCTGGGGCCAACGTCCTGACTTTC.

V is TRBV15 and J is TRBJ1-1, with TRBD1 matching over 9 bases. After removal of 3 bases from V and 5 bases from J, the junction contained 10 bases not matched to a gene. The CDR3 is 16 residues long. CDR1 is LNHNV and CDR2 is YYDKDF in the germline V gene (reference sequence). Written as DNA, the CDR3 is TGTGCCACCAGCAGCGAACCACAGGGGGCTTATACTGAAGCTTTCTTT. Translated, it gives CATSSEPQGAYTEAFF. Full variable domain (outside the CDR3, taken from reference TRBV15 and TRBJ1-1): DAMVIQNPRYQVTQFGKPVTLSCSQTLNHNVMYWYQQKSSQAPKLLFHYYDKDFNNEADTPDNFQSRRPNTSFCFLDIRSPGLGDTAMYLCATSSEPQGAYTEAFFGQGTRLTVV.

This sequence joins TRBV28 and TRBJ2-1, with 11 nucleotides matching TRBD2. Germline V gene data show CDR1 as MDHEN and CDR2 as SYDVKM. The CDR3 consists of 16 residues. After removal of 6 bases from V and 2 bases from J, the junction contained 6 bases not matched to a gene. CDR3 loop: CASSHLSGRAYNEQFF. DNA for the CDR3: TGTGCCAGCAGCCACCTTAGCGGGAGGGCCTACAATGAGCAGTTCTTC.

The CDR3 loop is CASTAPRAEKLFF. Here the CDR3 DNA reads TGTGCCAGCACCGCCCCGCGGGCTGAAAAACTGTTTTTT. V is TRBV28 and J is TRBJ1-4; D remains ambiguous. This CDR3 is built from 13 residues. Looked up from germline, CDR1 is MDHEN and CDR2 is SYDVKM. V was trimmed by 7 bases and J by 7 bases, leaving 13 bases between them.